Listed below are T cell receptor beta chains from one sample, sequenced in a study of post-analysis software for immune sequencing data. TCRdb reprocessed the PCR reads with MiXCR, giving one entry per CDR3 protein. The sample gives more than 500,000 distinct CDR3 sequences, 30% to 40% of which show up once; under 7% is in the top ten. The sequencing sample was made of blood. Receptors were obtained from a girl aged 2 to 17 with multiple sclerosis. Both conserved end residues are part of each CDR3. A D gene is named only where the DNA matches it firmly. Rows may omit the clone size; those that give it use once, few, many or a size class.

>TRBJ2-6|TRBV2|TRBD1|-
CASSDKDRVVRGANVLTF
TGTGCCAGCAGTGACAAGGACAGGGTGGTTCGGGGGGCCAACGTCCTGACTTTC
>TRBJ2-3|TRBV3-1|-|many
CASSQGGDTQYF
TGTGCCAGCAGCCAAGGAGGAGATACGCAGTATTTT
>TRBJ2-1|TRBV2|TRBD2|few
CASSTSGGDYNEQFF
TGTGCCAGCAGTACTAGCGGGGGGGACTACAATGAGCAGTTCTTC
>TRBJ1-4|TRBV11-2|TRBD1|-
CASSFLTGPGKLFF
TGTGCCAGCAGCTTCTTGACAGGGCCGGGAAAACTGTTTTTT
>TRBJ1-1|TRBV6-5|-|-
CASSYSARGRATLNTEAFF
TGTGCCAGCAGTTACTCGGCAAGGGGCAGGGCCACTTTGAACACTGAAGCTTTCTTT
>TRBJ2-7|TRBV16|-|-
CASSQSGATHYEQYF
TGTGCCAGCAGCCAATCAGGGGCGACGCACTACGAGCAGTACTTC
>TRBJ2-5|TRBV6-6|TRBD2|-
CASRSTSDIYNEQYF
TGTGCCAGCAGATCAACTAGCGACATATACAATGAGCAGTACTTC
>TRBJ2-4|TRBV5-1|-|few
CASSLGQILAKNIQYF
TGCGCCAGCAGCTTGGGGCAGATTCTAGCCAAAAACATTCAGTACTTC
>TRBJ2-1|TRBV20-1|TRBD2|-
CSARDSSGGYNEQFF
TGCAGTGCTAGAGATTCTAGCGGGGGGTACAATGAGCAGTTCTTC
>TRBJ2-3|TRBV10-3|TRBD2|few
CAIQTSGGVTDTQYF
TGTGCCATACAGACTAGCGGGGGTGTCACAGATACGCAGTATTTT
>TRBJ1-2|TRBV6-5|-|-
CASSLTGAWGYGYTF
TGTGCCAGCAGTCTCACCGGGGCCTGGGGCTATGGCTACACCTTC
>TRBJ1-1|TRBV5-1|-|-
CASTRGVNTEAFF
TGCGCCAGCACCCGGGGCGTAAACACTGAAGCTTTCTTT
>TRBJ1-2|TRBV14|TRBD1|-
CASSQVAQGYGYTF
TGTGCCAGCAGCCAAGTGGCACAGGGGTATGGCTACACCTTC
>TRBJ2-1|TRBV5-1|TRBD1|few
CASCSGQVLDEQFF
TGCGCCAGCTGTTCGGGACAGGTTTTGGATGAGCAGTTCTTC
>TRBJ2-3|TRBV7-3|TRBD2|-
CASSSLAGGPVTDTQYF
TGTGCCAGCAGCTCACTAGCGGGGGGGCCTGTAACAGATACGCAGTATTTT
>TRBJ2-7|TRBV6-6|-|-
CASIGRALSYEQYF
TGTGCCAGCATCGGTCGGGCGCTCTCCTACGAGCAGTACTTC
>TRBJ1-5|TRBV7-2|-|few
CASSNRGGEGVQPQHF
TGTGCCAGCAGCAACCGTGGAGGGGAGGGCGTTCAGCCCCAGCATTTT
>TRBJ1-2|TRBV7-8|TRBD1|few
CASSSPGQGGYTF
TGTGCCAGCAGCTCCCCGGGACAGGGGGGCTACACCTTC
>TRBJ2-3|TRBV7-2|-|few
CASSVPPLEDTQYF
TGTGCCAGCAGCGTCCCGCCACTTGAGGATACGCAGTATTTT
>TRBJ2-5|TRBV4-1|TRBD1|many
CASSPRQGGETQYF
TGCGCCAGCAGCCCCAGACAGGGTGGGGAGACCCAGTACTTC
>TRBJ2-7|TRBV20-1|-|few
CSAKRGGGYEQYF
TGCAGTGCTAAAAGGGGAGGGGGCTACGAGCAGTACTTC
>TRBJ2-3|TRBV11-2|-|many
CASSVSRVADTQYF
TGTGCCAGCAGCGTCTCTAGGGTTGCAGATACGCAGTATTTT
>TRBJ2-7|TRBV15|-|-
CATSRDNRWAYEQYF
TGTGCCACCAGCAGAGATAATCGGTGGGCTTACGAGCAGTACTTC
>TRBJ2-1|TRBV5-1|TRBD2|-
CASSPGGAGANEQFF
TGCGCCAGCAGCCCCGGTGGAGCGGGGGCCAATGAGCAGTTCTTC
>TRBJ2-3|TRBV6-5|TRBD2|-
CASSYGGSADTQYF
TGTGCCAGCAGTTATGGCGGGAGCGCAGATACGCAGTATTTT
>TRBJ1-2|TRBV6-6|TRBD1|-
CASSYSIGRGLIYGYTF
TGTGCCAGCAGTTACTCAATCGGCAGGGGGCTAATCTATGGCTACACCTTC
>TRBJ1-6|TRBV12-3/TRBV12-4|TRBD1|few
CASSPRTGVNSPLHF
TGTGCCAGCAGCCCACGGACAGGGGTAAATTCACCCCTCCACTTT
>TRBJ1-4|TRBV25-1|-|-
CASSGVATNEELFF
TGTGCCAGCAGTGGGGTTGCAACTAATGAAGAACTGTTTTTT
>TRBJ2-3|TRBV4-1|-|-
CASSPFGQGPNTQYF
TGCGCCAGCAGCCCCTTCGGGCAGGGACCCAATACGCAGTATTTT
>TRBJ2-3|TRBV4-1|-|few
CASSQDLAWTASTDTQYF
TGCGCCAGCAGCCAAGATTTGGCCTGGACTGCTAGCACAGATACGCAGTATTTT
>TRBJ2-7|TRBV27|TRBD1|few
CASSKQGAGAYEQYF
TGTGCCAGCAGTAAGCAGGGGGCCGGGGCCTACGAGCAGTACTTC
>TRBJ2-5|TRBV12-3/TRBV12-4|-|many
CASSSGPRETQYF
TGTGCCAGCAGTTCCGGGCCAAGAGAGACCCAGTACTTC
>TRBJ2-3|TRBV6-5|TRBD1|-
CASSPGQVSTGTQYF
TGTGCCAGCAGTCCGGGACAGGTCAGCACAGGTACGCAGTATTTT
>TRBJ2-5|TRBV2|-|-
CASSESAQETQYF
TGTGCCAGCAGTGAGTCTGCTCAAGAGACCCAGTACTTC
>TRBJ2-2|TRBV28|TRBD2|-
CASSRGLAGINIGELFF
TGTGCCAGCAGCCGGGGACTAGCGGGGATTAACATCGGGGAGCTGTTTTTT
>TRBJ2-5|TRBV4-1|TRBD1|many
CASSQDRVRGQETQYF
TGCGCCAGCAGCCAAGATCGCGTCAGGGGGCAGGAGACCCAGTACTTC
>TRBJ1-1|TRBV5-1|-|-
CASATGLNTEAFF
TGCGCCAGCGCGACGGGTTTGAACACTGAAGCTTTCTTT
>TRBJ1-5|TRBV9|-|-
CASSRGPAGGNQPQHF
TGTGCCAGCAGCCGTGGTCCGGCAGGCGGGAACCAGCCCCAGCATTTT
>TRBJ2-5|TRBV9|TRBD1|-
CAGSVGDRVETQYF
TGTGCCGGCAGCGTAGGGGACAGAGTAGAGACCCAGTACTTC
>TRBJ2-4|TRBV11-2|TRBD1|-
CASSLGAGGAKNIQYF
TGTGCCAGCAGCTTAGGGGCAGGGGGTGCCAAAAACATTCAGTACTTC
>TRBJ2-3|TRBV3-1|-|few
CASSPRGSTQYF
TGTGCCAGCAGCCCACGGGGCTCCACGCAGTATTTT
>TRBJ1-1|TRBV5-1|-|-
CASSLRVGTGPEAFF
TGCGCCAGCAGCTTGAGAGTCGGGACGGGACCCGAAGCTTTCTTT